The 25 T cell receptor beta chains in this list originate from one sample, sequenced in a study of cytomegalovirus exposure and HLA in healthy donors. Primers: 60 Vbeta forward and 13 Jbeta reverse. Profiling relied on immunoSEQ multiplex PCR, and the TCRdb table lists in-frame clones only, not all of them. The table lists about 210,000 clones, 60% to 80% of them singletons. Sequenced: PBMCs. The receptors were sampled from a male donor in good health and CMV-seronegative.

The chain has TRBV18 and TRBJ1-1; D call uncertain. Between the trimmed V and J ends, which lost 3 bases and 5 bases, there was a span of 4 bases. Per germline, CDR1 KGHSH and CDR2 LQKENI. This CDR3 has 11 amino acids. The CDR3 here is CASSPQTEAFF. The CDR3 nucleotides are TGTGCCAGCTCACCCCAGACTGAAGCTTTCTTT.

The CDR3 nucleotides read TGCGCCAGCAGCTTGATTACTAGTTTGGGTGAGCAGTTCTTC. It encodes CASSLITSLGEQFF. The V call is TRBV5-1, the J call TRBJ2-1; weak D call: TRBD2 (5 bases). Trimming took 1 base from V and 9 from J, leaving 14 bases between them. The CDR3 has 14 amino acids. Germline CDR1 reads SGHRS; CDR2 reads YFSETQ.

The CDR3 region is CASSMRTGGRSYGYTF. CDR3 DNA sequence: TGTGCCAGTAGTATGAGGACAGGGGGTCGGAGTTATGGCTACACCTTC. J is TRBJ1-2 and V is TRBV19; 10 nucleotides agree with TRBD1. The length of the CDR3 is 16 residues. The ends lost 3 bases at V and 5 bases at J; junction bases unmatched: 9. Germline V gene data show CDR1 as LNHDA and CDR2 as SQIVND (reference sequence).

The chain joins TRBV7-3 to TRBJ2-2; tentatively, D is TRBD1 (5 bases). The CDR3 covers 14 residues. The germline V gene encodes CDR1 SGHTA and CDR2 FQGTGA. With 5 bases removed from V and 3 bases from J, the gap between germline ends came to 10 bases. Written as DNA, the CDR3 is TGTGCCAGCAGCAATGAAGGGGACACCGGGGAGCTGTTTTTT. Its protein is CASSNEGDTGELFF.

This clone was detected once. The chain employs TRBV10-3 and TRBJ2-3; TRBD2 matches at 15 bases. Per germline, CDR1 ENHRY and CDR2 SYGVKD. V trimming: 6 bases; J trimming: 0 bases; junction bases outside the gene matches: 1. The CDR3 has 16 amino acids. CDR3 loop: CAIRGLAGGSTDTQYF. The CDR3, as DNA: TGTGCCATCAGAGGACTAGCGGGAGGGAGCACAGATACGCAGTATTTT.

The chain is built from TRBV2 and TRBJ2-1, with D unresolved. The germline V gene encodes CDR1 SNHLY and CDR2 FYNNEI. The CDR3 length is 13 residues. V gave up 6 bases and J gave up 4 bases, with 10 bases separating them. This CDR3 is CASRGTVYNEQFF. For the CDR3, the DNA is TGTGCCAGCAGGGGTACAGTGTACAATGAGCAGTTCTTC.

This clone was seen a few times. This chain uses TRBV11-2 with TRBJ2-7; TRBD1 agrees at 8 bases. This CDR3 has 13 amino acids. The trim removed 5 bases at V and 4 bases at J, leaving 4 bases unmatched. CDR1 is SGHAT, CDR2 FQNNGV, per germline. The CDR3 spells CASSIQGAYEQYF. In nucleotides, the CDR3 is TGTGCCAGCAGCATCCAGGGGGCGTACGAGCAGTACTTC.

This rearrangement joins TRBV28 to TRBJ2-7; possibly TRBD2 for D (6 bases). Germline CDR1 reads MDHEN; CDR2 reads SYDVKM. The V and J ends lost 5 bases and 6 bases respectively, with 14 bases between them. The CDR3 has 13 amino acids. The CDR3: CASSLTAGPEQYF. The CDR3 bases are TGTGCCAGCAGTCTAACGGCGGGGCCCGAGCAGTACTTC.

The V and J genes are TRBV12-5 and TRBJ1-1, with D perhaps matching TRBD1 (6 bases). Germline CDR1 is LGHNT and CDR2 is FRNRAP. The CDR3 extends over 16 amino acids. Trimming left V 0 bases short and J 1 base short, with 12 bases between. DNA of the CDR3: TGTGCTAGTGGTTTGGTACTTAACAGGGCGAACACTGAAGCTTTCTTT. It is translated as CASGLVLNRANTEAFF.

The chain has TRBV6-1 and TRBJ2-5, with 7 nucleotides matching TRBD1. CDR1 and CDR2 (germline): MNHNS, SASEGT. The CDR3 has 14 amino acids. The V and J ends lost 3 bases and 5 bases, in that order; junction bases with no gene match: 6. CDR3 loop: CASSDSTGVETQYF. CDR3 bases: TGTGCCAGCAGTGATTCTACAGGGGTCGAGACCCAGTACTTC.

The DNA for the CDR3 is TGTGCCTGGAGTATAAAGCCATCCTACGAGCAGTACTTC. It codes for CAWSIKPSYEQYF. The chain uses TRBV30 and TRBJ2-5, with unresolved D. The end of the DNA fits TRBJ2-7 better, so the J call may be wrong. Per the germline V gene, CDR1 is GTSNPN and CDR2 is SVGIG (reference sequence). The CDR3 runs 13 residues.

DNA for the CDR3: TGCGCCAGCAGCCAAGGGACAGGGGTCAATGAGCAGTTCTTC. As protein: CASSQGTGVNEQFF. V is TRBV4-3 and J is TRBJ2-1, with 9 bases aligning to TRBD1. J gave up 6 bases and V 1 base, and 1 base lay outside the gene matches. Germline V gene lookup returns CDR1 LGHNA and CDR2 YSLEER. The CDR3 has 14 residues.

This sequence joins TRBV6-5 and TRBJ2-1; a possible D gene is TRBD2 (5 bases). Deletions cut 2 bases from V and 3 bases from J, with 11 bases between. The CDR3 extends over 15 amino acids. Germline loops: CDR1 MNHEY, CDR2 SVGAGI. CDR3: CASSYGGLDYNEQFF. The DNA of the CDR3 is TGTGCCAGCAGTTACGGCGGGTTGGACTACAATGAGCAGTTCTTC.

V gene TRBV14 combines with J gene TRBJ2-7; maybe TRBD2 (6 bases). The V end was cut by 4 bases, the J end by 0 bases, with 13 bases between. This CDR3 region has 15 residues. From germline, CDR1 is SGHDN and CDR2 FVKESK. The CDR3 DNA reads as TGTGCCAGCAGCCGCCGGGGGAGCGTCTCCTACGAGCAGTACTTC. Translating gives CASSRRGSVSYEQYF. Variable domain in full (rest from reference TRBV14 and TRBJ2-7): EAGVTQFPSHSVIEKGQTVTLRCDPISGHDNLYWYRRVMGKEIKFLLHFVKESKQDESGMPNNRFLAERTGGTYSTLKVQPAELEDSGVYFCASSRRGSVSYEQYFGPGTRLTVT.

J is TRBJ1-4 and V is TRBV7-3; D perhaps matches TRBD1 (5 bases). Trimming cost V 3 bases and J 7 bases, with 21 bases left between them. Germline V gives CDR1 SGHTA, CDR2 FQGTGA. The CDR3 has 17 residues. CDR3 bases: TGTGCCAGCAGCTTTAAAGGGGCGGGGAGGGGCGGTGAAAAACTGTTTTTT. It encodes CASSFKGAGRGGEKLFF.

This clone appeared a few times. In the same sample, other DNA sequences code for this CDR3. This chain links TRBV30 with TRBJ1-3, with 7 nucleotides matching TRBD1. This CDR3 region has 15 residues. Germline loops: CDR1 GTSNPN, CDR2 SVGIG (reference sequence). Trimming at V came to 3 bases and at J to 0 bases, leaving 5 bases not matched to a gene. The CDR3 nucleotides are TGTGCCTGGAGCCGGGACAGCGGCTCTGGAAACACCATATATTTT. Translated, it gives CAWSRDSGSGNTIYF.

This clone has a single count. In nucleotides, the CDR3 is TGCGCCAGCAGCTTGGAGGGAGGCGAGCAGTACTTC. Protein product: CASSLEGGEQYF. The chain employs TRBV5-1 and TRBJ2-7; D is perhaps TRBD2 (6 bases). Between the trimmed V and J ends, which lost 0 bases and 6 bases, there was a span of 7 bases. CDR1 is SGHRS, CDR2 YFSETQ, per germline. This CDR3 comprises 12 residues.

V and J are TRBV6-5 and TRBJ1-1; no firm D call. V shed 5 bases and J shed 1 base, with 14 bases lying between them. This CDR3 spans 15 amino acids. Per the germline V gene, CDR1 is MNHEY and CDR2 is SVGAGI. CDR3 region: CASSLASLPNTEAFF. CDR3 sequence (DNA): TGTGCCAGCAGTCTAGCGTCCCTTCCGAACACTGAAGCTTTCTTT.

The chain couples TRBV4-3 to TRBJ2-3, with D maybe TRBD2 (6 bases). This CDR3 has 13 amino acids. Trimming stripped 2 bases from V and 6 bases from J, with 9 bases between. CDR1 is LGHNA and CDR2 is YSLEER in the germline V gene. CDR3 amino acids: CASSQMAGDTQYF. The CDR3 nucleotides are TGCGCCAGCAGCCAAATGGCGGGGGATACGCAGTATTTT.

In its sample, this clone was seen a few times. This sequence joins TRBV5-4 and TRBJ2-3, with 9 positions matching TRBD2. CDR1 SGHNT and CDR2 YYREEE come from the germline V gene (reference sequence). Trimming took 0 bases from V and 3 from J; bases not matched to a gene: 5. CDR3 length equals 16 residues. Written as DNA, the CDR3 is TGTGCCAGCAGCTTGGGGGGCGGGGGGGAGACAGATACGCAGTATTTT. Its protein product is CASSLGGGGETDTQYF. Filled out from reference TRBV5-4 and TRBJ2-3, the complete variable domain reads ETGVTQSPTHLIKTRGQQVTLRCSSQSGHNTVSWYQQALGQGPQFIFQYYREEENGRGNFPPRFSGLQFPNYSSELNVNALELDDSALYLCASSLGGGGETDTQYFGPGTRLTVL.

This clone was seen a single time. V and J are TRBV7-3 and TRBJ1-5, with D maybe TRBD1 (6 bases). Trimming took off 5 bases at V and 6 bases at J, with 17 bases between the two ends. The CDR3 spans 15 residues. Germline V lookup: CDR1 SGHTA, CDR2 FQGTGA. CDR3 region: CASSGLQGRGQPQHF. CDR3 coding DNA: TGTGCCAGCAGCGGCCTTCAGGGGAGAGGTCAGCCCCAGCATTTT.

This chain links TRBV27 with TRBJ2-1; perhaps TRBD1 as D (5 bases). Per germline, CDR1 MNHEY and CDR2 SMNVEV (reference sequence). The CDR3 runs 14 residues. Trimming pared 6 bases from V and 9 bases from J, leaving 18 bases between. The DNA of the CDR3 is TGTGCCAGCAGCCTTACCAGGGTCTCGGGTGAGCAGTTCTTC. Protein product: CASSLTRVSGEQFF.

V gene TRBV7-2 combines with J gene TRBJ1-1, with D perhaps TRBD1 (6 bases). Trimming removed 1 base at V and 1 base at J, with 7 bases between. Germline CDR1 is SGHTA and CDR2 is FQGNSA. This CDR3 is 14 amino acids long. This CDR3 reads CASSLETGNTEAFF. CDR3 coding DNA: TGTGCCAGCAGCTTAGAGACAGGGAACACTGAAGCTTTCTTT.

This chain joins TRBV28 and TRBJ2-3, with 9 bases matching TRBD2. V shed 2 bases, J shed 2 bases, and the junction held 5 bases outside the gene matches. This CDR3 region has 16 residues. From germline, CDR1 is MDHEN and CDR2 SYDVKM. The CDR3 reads CASSLVASGDTDTQYF. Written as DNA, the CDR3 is TGTGCCAGCAGTTTAGTAGCTAGCGGGGACACAGATACGCAGTATTTT.

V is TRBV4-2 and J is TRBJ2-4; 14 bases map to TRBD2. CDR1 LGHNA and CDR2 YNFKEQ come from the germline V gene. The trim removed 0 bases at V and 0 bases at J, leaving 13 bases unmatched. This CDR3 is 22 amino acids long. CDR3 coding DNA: TGTGCCAGCAGCCAAGATCAAGGACTAGCGGGGGGTTCGGCACTAGCCAAAAACATTCAGTACTTC. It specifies CASSQDQGLAGGSALAKNIQYF.